The T cell receptor beta chain described here comes from a study of long-term antiretroviral therapy in people with HIV. The authors ran the immunoSEQ assay, v3.0, at survey level. The data were produced by immunoSEQ multiplex PCR, yet TCRdb's version contains in-frame clones alone and is incomplete. Of roughly 20,000 clones listed, roughly nine tenths are singletons. With regard to this clone: Its antigen is still unknown.

Whole-study findings and limits: Clones showing expansion before ART dominated the repertoire at all time points.

The CDR3 has 15 residues. The V gene's germline CDR1 is MGHRA and CDR2 YSYEKL. Between the trimmed V and J ends, which lost 1 base and 1 base, there was a span of 10 bases. The sample consisted of unsorted PBMCs, taken about 4.6 years before starting antiretroviral therapy. The sequence derives from a woman in her twenties or thirties with HIV. This chain links TRBV4-1 with TRBJ1-1; D remains unclear. The CDR3 bases are TGCGCCAGCAGCCAAGTTCAGTTGGGGAACACTGAAGCTTTCTTT. Its translation is CASSQVQLGNTEAFF.